The 3 T cell receptor beta chains below all came from one sample that was sequenced in a study of lymphopenia after photon versus proton radiotherapy. Measured with immunoSEQ multiplex PCR; TCRdb has only the in-frame clones, and not every one. The profile shows about 29,000 clones, 87% of them singletons. Material: peripheral blood, obtained from a patient treated with proton-based radiotherapy. Receptors originate from a woman aged 60 to 75 with cholangiocarcinoma. Some clones in this sample may be carry-over from other donors' samples.

The chain couples TRBV5-4 to TRBJ2-7; 7 bases line up with TRBD1. The CDR3 has 16 amino acids. Unmatched junction bases numbered 10, after V lost 1 base and J lost 3 bases. CDR1 and CDR2 from the germline V gene are SGHNT and YYREEE (reference sequence). CDR3 loop: CASSLIGGEKLYEQYF. The CDR3 region has the DNA TGTGCCAGCAGCTTGATAGGGGGCGAGAAACTCTACGAGCAGTACTTC. Full variable domain (remainder filled in from reference TRBV5-4 and TRBJ2-7): ETGVTQSPTHLIKTRGQQVTLRCSSQSGHNTVSWYQQALGQGPQFIFQYYREEENGRGNFPPRFSGLQFPNYSSELNVNALELDDSALYLCASSLIGGEKLYEQYFGPGTRLTVT.

CDR3 amino acids: CASSVGLGPLSTDTQYF. CDR3 DNA: TGTGCCAGCAGCGTAGGTCTGGGGCCTCTTAGCACAGATACGCAGTATTTT. The V and J genes are TRBV9 and TRBJ2-3, with D possibly being TRBD1 (5 bases). Trimming cost V 0 bases and J 0 bases, with 14 bases left between them. CDR3 length: 17 amino acids. Germline assignment: CDR1 SGDLS and CDR2 YYNGEE. The full variable domain, rest sourced from reference TRBV9 and TRBJ2-3, is DSGVTQTPKHLITATGQRVTLRCSPRSGDLSVYWYQQSLDQGLQFLIQYYNGEERAKGNILERFSAQQFPDLHSELNLSSLELGDSALYFCASSVGLGPLSTDTQYFGPGTRLTVL.

The chain joins TRBV10-2 to TRBJ2-4, with 12 bases fitting TRBD2. With 2 bases clipped from V and 9 bases from J, the junction kept 2 bases outside the gene matches. The CDR3 runs to 14 residues. Germline CDR1 and CDR2: WSHSY and SAAADI. The CDR3 sequence is CASSEPGLAGIQYF. In DNA form, the CDR3 reads TGCGCCAGCAGTGAGCCGGGACTAGCGGGCATTCAGTACTTC.